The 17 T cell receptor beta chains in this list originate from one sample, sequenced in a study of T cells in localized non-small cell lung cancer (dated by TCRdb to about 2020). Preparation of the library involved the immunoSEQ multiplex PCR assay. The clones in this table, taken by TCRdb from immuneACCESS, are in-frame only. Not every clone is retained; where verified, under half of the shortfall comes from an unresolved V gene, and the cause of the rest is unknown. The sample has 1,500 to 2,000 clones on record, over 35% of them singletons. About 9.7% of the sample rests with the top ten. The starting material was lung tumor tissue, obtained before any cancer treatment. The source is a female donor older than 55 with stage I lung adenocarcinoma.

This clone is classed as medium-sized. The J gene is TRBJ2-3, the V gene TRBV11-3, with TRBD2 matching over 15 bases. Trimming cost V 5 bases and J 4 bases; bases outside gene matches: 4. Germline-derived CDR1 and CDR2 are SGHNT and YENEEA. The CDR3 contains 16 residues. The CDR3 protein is CASSPWTSGGADTQYF. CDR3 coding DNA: TGTGCCAGCAGCCCCTGGACTAGCGGGGGGGCAGATACGCAGTATTTT.

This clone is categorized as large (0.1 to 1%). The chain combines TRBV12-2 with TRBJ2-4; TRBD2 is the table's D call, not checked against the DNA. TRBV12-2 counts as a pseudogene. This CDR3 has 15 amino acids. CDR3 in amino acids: CATSSLETGKNIQYF. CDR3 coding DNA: TGTGCCACCTCCTCCTTGGAGACGGGCAAAAACATTCAGTACTTC.

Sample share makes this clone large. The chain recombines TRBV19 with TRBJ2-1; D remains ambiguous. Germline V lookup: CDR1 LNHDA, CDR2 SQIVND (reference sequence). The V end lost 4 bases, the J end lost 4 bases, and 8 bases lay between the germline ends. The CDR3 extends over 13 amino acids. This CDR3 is CASSKVGYNEQFF. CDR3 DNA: TGTGCCAGTAGTAAGGTGGGGTACAATGAGCAGTTCTTC.

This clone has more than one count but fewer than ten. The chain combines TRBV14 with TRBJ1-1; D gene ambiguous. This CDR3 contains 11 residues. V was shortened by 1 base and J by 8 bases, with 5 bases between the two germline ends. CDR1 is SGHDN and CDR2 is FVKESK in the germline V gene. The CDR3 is CASSQASEAFF. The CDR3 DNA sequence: TGTGCCAGCAGCCAAGCTTCCGAAGCTTTCTTT.

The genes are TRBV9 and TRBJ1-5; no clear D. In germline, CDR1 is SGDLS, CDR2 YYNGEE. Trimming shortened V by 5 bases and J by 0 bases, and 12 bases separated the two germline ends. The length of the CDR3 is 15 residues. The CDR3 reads CASSESGYSNQPQHF. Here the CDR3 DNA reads TGTGCCAGCAGTGAGTCGGGATATAGCAATCAGCCCCAGCATTTT.

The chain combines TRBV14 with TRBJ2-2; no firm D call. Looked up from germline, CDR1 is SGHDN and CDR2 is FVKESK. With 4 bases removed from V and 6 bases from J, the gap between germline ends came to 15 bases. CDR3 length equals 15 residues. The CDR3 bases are TGTGCCAGCAGCCCCTGGGTAGATTTCGCCGGGGAGCTGTTTTTT. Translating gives CASSPWVDFAGELFF.

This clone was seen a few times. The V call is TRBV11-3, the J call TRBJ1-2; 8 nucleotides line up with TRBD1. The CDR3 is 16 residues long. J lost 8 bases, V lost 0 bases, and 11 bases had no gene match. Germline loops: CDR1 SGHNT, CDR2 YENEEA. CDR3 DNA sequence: TGTGCCAGCAGCTTAGATTCCCCCCAGGGGGCTCGGGGCTACACCTTC. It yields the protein CASSLDSPQGARGYTF.

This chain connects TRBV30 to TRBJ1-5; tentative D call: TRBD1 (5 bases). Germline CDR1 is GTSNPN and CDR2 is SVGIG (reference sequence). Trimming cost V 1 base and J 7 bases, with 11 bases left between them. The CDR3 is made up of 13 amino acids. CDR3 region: CAWSEGVEQPQHF. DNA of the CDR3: TGTGCCTGGAGTGAAGGGGTCGAACAGCCCCAGCATTTT. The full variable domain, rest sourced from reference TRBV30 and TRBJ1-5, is SQTIHQWPATLVQPVGSPLSLECTVEGTSNPNLYWYRQAAGRGLQLLFYSVGIGQISSEVPQNLSASRPQDRQFILSSKKLLLSDSGFYLCAWSEGVEQPQHFGDGTRLSIL.

As DNA, the CDR3 is TGTGCCAGCAGACCGTTTTTCTCTGGAAACACCATATATTTT. Translating it yields CASRPFFSGNTIYF. This chain connects TRBV6-8 to TRBJ1-3; D not resolved. The V end lost 6 bases, the J end lost 0 bases, and 9 bases lay between the germline ends. In germline, CDR1 is MNHGY, CDR2 SAAAGT. CDR3 size: 14 residues.

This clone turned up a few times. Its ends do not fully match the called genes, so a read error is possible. The CDR3 DNA reads as TGTGCCAGCAGTTACTCCAGTATTAACTATGGCTACACCTTT. It is translated as CASSYSSINYGYTF. The V and J genes are TRBV6-8 and TRBJ1-2; no definite D call. The germline gives CDR1 MNHGY, CDR2 SAAAGT. The CDR3 length is 14 residues.

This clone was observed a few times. In nucleotides, the CDR3 is TGTGCCAGCAGCCAGTCTATTGGGACTCAGTACTTC. Its translation: CASSQSIGTQYF. The gene calls are TRBV14 and TRBJ2-5; TRBD2 might be the D (6 bases). The CDR3 runs to 12 residues. Deletions cut 3 bases from V and 11 bases from J, with 13 bases between. Germline V gene lookup returns CDR1 SGHDN and CDR2 FVKESK.

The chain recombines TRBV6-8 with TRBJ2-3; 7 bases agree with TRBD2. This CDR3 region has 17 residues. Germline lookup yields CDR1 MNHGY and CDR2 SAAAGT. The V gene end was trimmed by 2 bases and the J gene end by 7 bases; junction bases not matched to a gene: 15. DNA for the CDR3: TGTGCCAGCAGTTACCAAAAGGGACGGGGGGTGTTATATACGCAGTATTTT. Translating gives CASSYQKGRGVLYTQYF.

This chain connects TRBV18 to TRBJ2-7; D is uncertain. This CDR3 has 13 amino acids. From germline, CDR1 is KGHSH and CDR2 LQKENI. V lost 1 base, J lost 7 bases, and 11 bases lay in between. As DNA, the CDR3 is TGTGCCAGCTCACCACTAGCAGTGAGGGAGCAGTACTTC. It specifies CASSPLAVREQYF.

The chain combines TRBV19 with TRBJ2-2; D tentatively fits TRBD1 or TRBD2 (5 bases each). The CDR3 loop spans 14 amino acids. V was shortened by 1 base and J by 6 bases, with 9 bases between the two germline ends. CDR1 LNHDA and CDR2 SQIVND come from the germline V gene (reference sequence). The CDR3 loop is CASSIGGAAGELFF. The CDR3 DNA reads TGTGCCAGTAGTATAGGAGGGGCCGCCGGGGAGCTGTTTTTT.

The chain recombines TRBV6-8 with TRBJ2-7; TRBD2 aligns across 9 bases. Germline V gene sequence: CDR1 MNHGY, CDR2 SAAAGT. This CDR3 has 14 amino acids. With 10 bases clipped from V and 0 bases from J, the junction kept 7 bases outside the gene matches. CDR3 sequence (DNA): TGTGCCATCAGGGGTAGCGGGGGCTCCTACGAGCAGTACTTC. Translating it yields CAIRGSGGSYEQYF.

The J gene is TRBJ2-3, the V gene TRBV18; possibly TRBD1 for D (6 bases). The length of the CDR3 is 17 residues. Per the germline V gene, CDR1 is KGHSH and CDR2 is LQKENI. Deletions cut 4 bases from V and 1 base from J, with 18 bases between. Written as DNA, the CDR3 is TGTGCCAGCTCACTACAAGGAGCCGCAGGGGGCACAGATACGCAGTATTTT. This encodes CASSLQGAAGGTDTQYF.

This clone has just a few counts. The CDR3 loop is CASSSSSPYNEQFF. As DNA, the CDR3 is TGTGCCAGCAGCTCTAGCAGTCCCTACAATGAGCAGTTCTTC. The rearrangement links TRBV6-8 to TRBJ2-1, with TRBD2 as a possible D gene (5 bases). V was clipped by 6 bases and J by 2 bases, with 11 bases between them. The CDR3 extends over 14 amino acids. Germline loops: CDR1 MNHGY, CDR2 SAAAGT.